This T cell receptor beta chain was recorded in a study of molecular identifiers for immune sequencing clone quantification (dated by TCRdb to the late 2010s). In the study overall: In a replicate experiment, RNA from roughly 21,000 or 96,000 naive CD8 T cells was split into five aliquots, four of which were sequenced. CD8 T cells were used in a methods study to benchmark molecular-identifier clustering-based TCR repertoire sequencing (MIDCIRS) and TCR RNA copy counting. The full study reports these points: In CMV-specific effector cells, over 98% of molecules were held by clones above 20 RNA copies, whereas under 1% of molecules were held by such clones in naive cells. Spiked-in Jurkat TCR RNA (10 copies' worth), which is not part of the donor repertoire, was contained in the naive libraries. Spiked-in Jurkat TCR RNA equal to a single cell's worth was reported to be detectable even within 1,100,000 naive CD8 T cells. About three recovered TCR RNA copies per cell were obtained by modeling, versus around 9.8 by digital PCR, implying a capture efficiency of 25% to 30%. Identical TCR molecules sharing a barcode could cause highly expanded clone sizes to be underestimated. When barcode sub-clustering was left out, chimeric consensus sequences inflated TCR diversity, with chimeras reaching as high as 47%.

The CDR3 goes from the cysteine to the phenylalanine over 13 residues. Only the CDR3 DNA is retained, 39 bases long and in frame from the first base. The germline ends are 16 bases apart after V is trimmed by 8 bases and J by 5 bases. CDR1 and CDR2, per the germline V gene (reference sequence), are MNHEY and SMNVEV. This clonotype was seen just once. Its recognized antigen is unknown. This clone may be a read error of a much larger clone one base away. Libraries of naive CD8 T cells were built from approximately 20,000 to 1,000,000 sorted cells, with 10%, 30% or 50% of the purified RNA used. On a BD FACSAria II, naive CD8 T cells were FACS-sorted as CD8+CD4-CCR7+CD45RA+ and collected into RLT Plus buffer. Detection sensitivity was tested by spiking Jurkat RNA equal to about 10 TCR copies' worth into samples containing about 17,000-1,000,000 naive CD8 T cells. Enrichment of CD8 T cells was done with RosetteSep CD8+ T Cell Enrichment Cocktail plus Ficoll-Paque, and ACK red cell lysis came afterward.

Libraries came from PCR. The instrument was a NextSeq 500. Bulk TCR libraries were made following a previously described method, with the TCR primers given in Table S5. Total RNA was purified with the Qiagen AllPrep DNA/RNA kit. Before any analysis, reads coming from multiple sequencing runs of the same library were combined into one pool. Under the source paper's analysis protocol: Only reads with exact TCR constant sequence were kept, trimmed to 150 nt, and grouped by their 12-nt molecular barcodes. Reads inside each barcode group were sub-clustered using a 15% Levenshtein threshold, and a quality-weighted consensus sequence was constructed for each RNA molecule. Non-functional sequences were excluded, and lower-count sequences lying one edit away from another sequence were also excluded. Based on fitting two negative binomial distributions, any barcode sub-cluster with under 20% of the maximum read count was discarded. The public reads were reanalyzed by TCRdb: fastp trimming at Q25, MiXCR alignment, in-frame beta chains only. Entries are consolidated by CDR3 protein sequence, retaining the most common genes and DNA. The V and J calls and clone size come from TCRdb's table, not from the authors' own analysis. A total of more than 550,000 distinct CDR3 sequences appear in this sample, about 25% of them only once. About 0.73% of the sample lies in the top ten.

Sequencing was performed on naive CD8+ T cells from blood, with Jurkat cell RNA spiked in. What the cell subset or site label conveys for this sample: FACS-sorted CD8+CD4-CCR7+CD45RA+ naive T cells. This sequence was found in a human donor in good health. Some libraries in this study had Jurkat cell RNA spiked in. The chain couples TRBV27 to TRBJ2-7; the D gene identity is not certain. The encoded CDR3 is CASSLGPENEQYF. The nucleotides are TGTGCCAGCTCGCTCGGCCCTGAAAACGAGCAGTACTTC.